The clone carrying this TCR beta chain was detected once. The target antigen is unknown. PCR primers comprised 60 Vbeta and 13 Jbeta primers. The assay was immunoSEQ multiplex PCR, and TCRdb's table has in-frame clones only and misses some. This sample carries under 200,000 clones, about four fifths of them seen once, and the ten largest clones take less than 0.65%. The sample belongs to a study of cytomegalovirus exposure and HLA in healthy donors. Study at large: Genotyping of under 500 donors showed that over 80% belonged to the Caucasian-associated ancestry cluster. Study-wide results and caveats: Association of a missense DCLRE1C variant with TCR beta V- and J-gene trimming was reported in a later analysis. Fewer N-insertions (relative to the approximately 700-donor mean) were reportedly seen in an Asian-associated ancestry cluster in a later analysis.

Nominally healthy donors were sampled, though unrecorded immune exposures were likely. The CDR3 sequence is 16 residues long. V lost 5 bases and J lost 2; bases outside the gene matches: 8. Germline CDR1 SGHAT, CDR2 FQDESV (reference sequence). Sequencing was done on a sample of PBMCs. The gene calls are TRBV11-1 and TRBJ2-2; 7 nucleotides agree with TRBD1. This TCR was sampled from a woman aged 50 to 60 in good health and CMV-seronegative. In DNA, the CDR3 is TGTGCCAGCAGCCCCCCGACAGGGACCAACACCGGGGAGCTGTTTTTT. Encoded protein: CASSPPTGTNTGELFF.